The sample holds one count of the clone carrying this T cell receptor beta chain. As yet, its antigen is unknown. Assay used: immunoSEQ multiplex PCR; TCRdb lists only in-frame clones, some missing. The repertoire includes some 130,000 clones, about 93% of them detected once, and over 7.5% sits in the top ten. This specimen comes from a study of T cell responses to AZD1222 COVID-19 vaccine. The CDR3 spans 15 residues. V was cut by 0 bases and J by 4 bases, with 13 bases left in between. Germline lookup yields CDR1 SGHRS and CDR2 YFSETQ. The study's findings and limits: Repertoires in all cases were sampled only once the peak T cell response had passed. Donors were chiefly white British, with a greater number of females, and clonal diversity was perhaps underestimated.

The V call is TRBV5-1, the J call TRBJ1-2; D call uncertain. The sample here was peripheral blood, taken on day 0 of AZD1222 vaccination. This receptor was identified in an adult in good health. CDR3 sequence (DNA): TGCGCCAGCAGCTTGGCCGTAGGGTTGAGCTATGGCTACACCTTC. Translated, it gives CASSLAVGLSYGYTF.